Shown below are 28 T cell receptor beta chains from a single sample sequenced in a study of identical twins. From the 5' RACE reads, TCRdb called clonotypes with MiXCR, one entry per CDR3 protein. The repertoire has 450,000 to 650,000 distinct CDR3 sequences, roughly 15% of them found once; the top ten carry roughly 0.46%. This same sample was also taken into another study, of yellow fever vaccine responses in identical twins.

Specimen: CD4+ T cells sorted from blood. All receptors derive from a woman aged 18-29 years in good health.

CDR3 DNA sequence: TGTGCCAGCGGCAACCTTCTAACAGGGGTTGGCTCTGGGGCCAACGTCCTGACTTTC. This encodes CASGNLLTGVGSGANVLTF. The V and J genes are TRBV12-3 or TRBV12-4 and TRBJ2-6, with 7 positions matching TRBD1. Germline trimming cut 8 bases from V and 0 bases from J; bases unmatched to any gene: 16. There are 19 residues in the CDR3.

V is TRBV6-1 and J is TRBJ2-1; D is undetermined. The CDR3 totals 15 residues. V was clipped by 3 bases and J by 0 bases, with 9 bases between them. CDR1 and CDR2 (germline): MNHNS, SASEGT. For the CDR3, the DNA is TGTGCCAGCAGTGATGACGGTAGCTCCTACAATGAGCAGTTCTTC. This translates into CASSDDGSSYNEQFF.

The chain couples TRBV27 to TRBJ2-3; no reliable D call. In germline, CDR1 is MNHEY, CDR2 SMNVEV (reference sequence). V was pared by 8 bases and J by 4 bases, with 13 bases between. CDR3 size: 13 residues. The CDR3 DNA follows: TGTGCCAGCGCAAACAACCCCCCAGATACGCAGTATTTT. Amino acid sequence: CASANNPPDTQYF.

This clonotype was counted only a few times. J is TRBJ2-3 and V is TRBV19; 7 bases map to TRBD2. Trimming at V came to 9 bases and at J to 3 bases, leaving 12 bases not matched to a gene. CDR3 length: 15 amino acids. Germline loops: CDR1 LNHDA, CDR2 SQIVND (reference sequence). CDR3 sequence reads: CASSPGDSGTDTQYF. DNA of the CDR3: TGTGCCAGCAGCCCCGGGGATAGCGGGACAGATACGCAGTATTTT.

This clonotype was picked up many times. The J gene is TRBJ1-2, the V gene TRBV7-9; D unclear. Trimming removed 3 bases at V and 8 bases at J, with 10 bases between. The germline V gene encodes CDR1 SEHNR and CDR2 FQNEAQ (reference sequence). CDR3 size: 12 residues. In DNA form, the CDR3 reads TGTGCCAGCAGCTTGGGCGCAGACGGCTACACCTTC. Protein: CASSLGADGYTF.

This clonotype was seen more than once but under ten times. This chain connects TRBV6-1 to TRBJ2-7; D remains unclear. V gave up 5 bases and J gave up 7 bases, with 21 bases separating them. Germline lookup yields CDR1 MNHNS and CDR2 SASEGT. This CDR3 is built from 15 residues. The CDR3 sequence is CASSTSTGPNGEQYF. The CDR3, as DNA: TGTGCCAGCAGTACCAGTACCGGACCGAATGGTGAGCAGTACTTC.

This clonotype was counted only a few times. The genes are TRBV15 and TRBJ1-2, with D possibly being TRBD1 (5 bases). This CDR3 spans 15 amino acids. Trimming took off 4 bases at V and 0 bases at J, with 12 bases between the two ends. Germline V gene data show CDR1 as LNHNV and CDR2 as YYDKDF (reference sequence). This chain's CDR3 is CATSIGDGANYGYTF. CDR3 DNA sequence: TGTGCCACCAGCATAGGGGACGGAGCTAACTATGGCTACACCTTC.

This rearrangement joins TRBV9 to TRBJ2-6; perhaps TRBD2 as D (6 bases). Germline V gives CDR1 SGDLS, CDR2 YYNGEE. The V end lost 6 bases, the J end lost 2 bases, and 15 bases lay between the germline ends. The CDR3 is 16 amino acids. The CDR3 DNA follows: TGTGCCAGCATCGGGGGTGTCGGGGCTGGGGCCAACGTCCTGACTTTC. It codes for CASIGGVGAGANVLTF.

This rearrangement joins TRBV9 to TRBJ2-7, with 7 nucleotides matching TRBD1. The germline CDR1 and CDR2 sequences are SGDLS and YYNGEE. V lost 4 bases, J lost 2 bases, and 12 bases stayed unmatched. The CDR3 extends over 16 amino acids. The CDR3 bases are TGTGCCAGCAGCCCCCAAGGTGGGACAGCCGCCTACGAGCAGTACTTC. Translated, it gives CASSPQGGTAAYEQYF.

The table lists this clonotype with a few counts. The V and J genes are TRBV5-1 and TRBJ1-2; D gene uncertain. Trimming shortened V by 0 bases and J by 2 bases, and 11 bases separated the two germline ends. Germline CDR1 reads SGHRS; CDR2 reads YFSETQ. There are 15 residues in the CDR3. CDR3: CASSLATNFNYGYTF. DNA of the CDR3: TGCGCCAGCAGCTTGGCGACCAACTTCAACTATGGCTACACCTTC.

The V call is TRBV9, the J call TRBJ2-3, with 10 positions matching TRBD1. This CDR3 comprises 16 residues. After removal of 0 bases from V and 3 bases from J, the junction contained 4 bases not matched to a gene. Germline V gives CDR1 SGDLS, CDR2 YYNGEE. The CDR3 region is CASSVAGTGVTDTQYF. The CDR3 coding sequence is TGTGCCAGCAGCGTAGCCGGGACAGGGGTAACAGATACGCAGTATTTT.

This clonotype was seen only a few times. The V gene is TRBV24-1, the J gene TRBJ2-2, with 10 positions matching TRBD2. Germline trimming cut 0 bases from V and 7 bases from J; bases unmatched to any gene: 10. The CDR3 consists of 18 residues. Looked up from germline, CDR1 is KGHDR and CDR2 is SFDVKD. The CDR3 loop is CATSDLSFTSGADGELFF. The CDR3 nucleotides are TGTGCCACCAGTGATTTGAGTTTCACTAGCGGGGCGGACGGGGAGCTGTTTTTT.

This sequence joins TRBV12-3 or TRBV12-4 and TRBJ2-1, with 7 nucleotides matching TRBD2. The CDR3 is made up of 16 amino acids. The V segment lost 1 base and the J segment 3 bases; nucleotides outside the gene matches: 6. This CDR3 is CASSLGASGFYNEQFF. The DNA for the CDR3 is TGTGCCAGCAGTTTAGGGGCTAGCGGCTTCTACAATGAGCAGTTCTTC.

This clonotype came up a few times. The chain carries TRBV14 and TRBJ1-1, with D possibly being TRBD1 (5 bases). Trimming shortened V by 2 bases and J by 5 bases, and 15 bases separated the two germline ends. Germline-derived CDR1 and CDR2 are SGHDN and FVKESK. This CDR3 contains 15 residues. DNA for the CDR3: TGTGCCAGCAGCCAACCAGGGCAGGGAGGAACTGAAGCTTTCTTT. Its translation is CASSQPGQGGTEAFF.

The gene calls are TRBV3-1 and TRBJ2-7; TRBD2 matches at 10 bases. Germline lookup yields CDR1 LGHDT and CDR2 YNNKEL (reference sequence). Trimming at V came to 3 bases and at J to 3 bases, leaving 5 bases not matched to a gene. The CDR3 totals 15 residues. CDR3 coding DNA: TGTGCCAGCAGCCACGTAGCGGGAGGCCGCTACGAGCAGTACTTC. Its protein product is CASSHVAGGRYEQYF.

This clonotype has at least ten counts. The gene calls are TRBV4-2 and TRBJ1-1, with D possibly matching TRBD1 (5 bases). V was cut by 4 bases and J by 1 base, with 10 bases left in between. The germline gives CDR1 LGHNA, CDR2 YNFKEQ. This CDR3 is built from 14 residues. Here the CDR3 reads CASSPLGGNTEAFF. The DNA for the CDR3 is TGTGCCAGCAGCCCCCTGGGGGGGAACACTGAAGCTTTCTTT.

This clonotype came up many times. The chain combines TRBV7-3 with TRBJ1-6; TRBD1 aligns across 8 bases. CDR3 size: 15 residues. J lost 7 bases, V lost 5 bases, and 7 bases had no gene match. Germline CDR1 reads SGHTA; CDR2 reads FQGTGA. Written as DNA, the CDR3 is TGTGCCAGCAGCCCCCGACAGGGGATAAATTCACCCCTCCACTTT. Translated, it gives CASSPRQGINSPLHF. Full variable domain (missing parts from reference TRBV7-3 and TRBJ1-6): GAGVSQTPSNKVTEKGKYVELRCDPISGHTALYWYRQSLGQGPEFLIYFQGTGAADDSGLPNDRFFAVRPEGSVSTLKIQRTERGDSAVYLCASSPRQGINSPLHFGNGTRLTVT.

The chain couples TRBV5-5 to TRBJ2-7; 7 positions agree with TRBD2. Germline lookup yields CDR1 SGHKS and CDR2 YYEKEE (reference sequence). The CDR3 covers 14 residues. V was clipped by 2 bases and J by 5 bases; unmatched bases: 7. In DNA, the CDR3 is TGTGCCAGCAGCTTTACGGGGGGAGGTAACGAGCAGTACGTC. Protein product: CASSFTGGGNEQYV.

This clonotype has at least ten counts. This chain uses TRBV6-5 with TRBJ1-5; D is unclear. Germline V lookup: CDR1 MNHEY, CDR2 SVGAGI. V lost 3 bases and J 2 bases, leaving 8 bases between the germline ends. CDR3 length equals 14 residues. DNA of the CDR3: TGTGCCAGCAGTTATTCGGGAGGCAATCAGCCCCAGCATTTT. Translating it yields CASSYSGGNQPQHF.

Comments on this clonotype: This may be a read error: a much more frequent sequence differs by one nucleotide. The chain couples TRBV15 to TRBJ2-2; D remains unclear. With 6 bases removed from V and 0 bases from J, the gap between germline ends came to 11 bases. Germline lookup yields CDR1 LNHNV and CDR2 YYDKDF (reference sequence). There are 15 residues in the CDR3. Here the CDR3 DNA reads TGTGCCACCAGAAGCCACGGCGCGAACACCGGGGAGCTGTTTTTT. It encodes CATRSHGANTGELFF.

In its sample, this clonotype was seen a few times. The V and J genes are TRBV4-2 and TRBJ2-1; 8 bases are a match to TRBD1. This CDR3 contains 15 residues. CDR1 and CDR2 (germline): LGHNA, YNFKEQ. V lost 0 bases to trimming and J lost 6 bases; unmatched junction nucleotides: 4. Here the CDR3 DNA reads TGTGCCAGCAGCCAAGAGAGAGACAGGGGCAATGAGCAGTTCTTC. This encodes CASSQERDRGNEQFF.

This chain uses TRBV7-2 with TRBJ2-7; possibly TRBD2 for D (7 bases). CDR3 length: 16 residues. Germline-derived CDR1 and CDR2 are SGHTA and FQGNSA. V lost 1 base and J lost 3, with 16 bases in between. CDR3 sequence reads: CASSLEVGGGGYEQYF. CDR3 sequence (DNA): TGTGCCAGCAGCTTAGAAGTTGGAGGGGGGGGCTACGAGCAGTACTTC.

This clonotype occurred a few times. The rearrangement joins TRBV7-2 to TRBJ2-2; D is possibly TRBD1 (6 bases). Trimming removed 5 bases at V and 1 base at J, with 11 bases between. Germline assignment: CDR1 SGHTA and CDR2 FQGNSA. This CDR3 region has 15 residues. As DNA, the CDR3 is TGTGCCAGCAGCGTATCGGGACAGAACACCGGGGAGCTGTTTTTT. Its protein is CASSVSGQNTGELFF.

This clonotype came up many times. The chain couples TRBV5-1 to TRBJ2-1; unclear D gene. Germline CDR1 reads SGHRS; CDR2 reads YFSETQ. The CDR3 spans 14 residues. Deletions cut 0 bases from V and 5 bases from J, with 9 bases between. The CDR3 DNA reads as TGCGCCAGCAGCTTGGGGGGAACCAACAATGAGCAGTTCTTC. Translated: CASSLGGTNNEQFF.

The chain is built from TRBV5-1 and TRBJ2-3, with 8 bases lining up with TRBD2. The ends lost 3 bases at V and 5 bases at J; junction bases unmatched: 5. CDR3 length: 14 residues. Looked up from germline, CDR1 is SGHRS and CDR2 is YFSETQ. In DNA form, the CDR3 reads TGCGCCAGCAGCTCCCGGGGGGGAGGAGATACGCAGTATTTT. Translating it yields CASSSRGGGDTQYF.

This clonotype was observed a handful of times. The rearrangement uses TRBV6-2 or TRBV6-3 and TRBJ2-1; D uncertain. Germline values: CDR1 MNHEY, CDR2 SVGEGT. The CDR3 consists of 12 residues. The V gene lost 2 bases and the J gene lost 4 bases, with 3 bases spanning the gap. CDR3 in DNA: TGTGCCAGCAGTTACAATTACAATGAGCAGTTCTTC. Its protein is CASSYNYNEQFF.

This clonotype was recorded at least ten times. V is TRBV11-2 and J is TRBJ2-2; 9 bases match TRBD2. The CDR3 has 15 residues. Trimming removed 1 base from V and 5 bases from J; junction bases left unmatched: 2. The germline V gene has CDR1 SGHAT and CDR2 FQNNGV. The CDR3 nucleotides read TGTGCCAGCAGCTTAGTTCTAGCGGGAACCGGGGAGCTGTTTTTT. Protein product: CASSLVLAGTGELFF.

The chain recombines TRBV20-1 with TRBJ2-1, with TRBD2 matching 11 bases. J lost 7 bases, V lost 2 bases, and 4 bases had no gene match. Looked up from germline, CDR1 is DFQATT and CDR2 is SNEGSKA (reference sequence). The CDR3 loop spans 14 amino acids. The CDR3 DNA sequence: TGCAGTGCTAGATGGGCTAGCGGGAGGAATGAGCAGTTCTTC. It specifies CSARWASGRNEQFF.